This entry lists 20 T cell receptor beta chains sequenced from one sample in a study of T-cell reconstitution after alpha-beta-depleted transplantation in children. This sample's TCRbeta library carried unique molecular identifier barcodes. TCRdb called the PCR reads again in MiXCR, with one record for every CDR3 protein. The table lists some 840,000 distinct CDR3 sequences, roughly 15% of them singletons. The sequenced sample was PBMCs, mostly from graft donor cells, obtained 360 days after TCRalphabeta/CD19-depleted stem cell transplant. These TCRs come from a male patient between 10 and 17 years old who had a stem cell transplant for acute lymphoblastic leukemia, so the T cells may come from the graft donor.

J is TRBJ2-3 and V is TRBV5-1; the D gene is possibly TRBD2 (5 bases). The CDR3 extends over 15 amino acids. The V and J ends lost 4 bases and 1 base respectively, with 13 bases between them. CDR1 and CDR2 (germline): SGHRS, YFSETQ. CDR3 loop: CASSPEAGRTDTQYF. The CDR3 nucleotides read TGCGCCAGCAGCCCCGAGGCGGGCCGCACAGATACGCAGTATTTT.

The chain is built from TRBV10-2 and TRBJ2-7; a possible D gene is TRBD2 (5 bases). V was trimmed by 3 bases and J by 2 bases, leaving 8 bases between them. The germline V gene has CDR1 WSHSY and CDR2 SAAADI. CDR3 length equals 13 residues. The CDR3 DNA follows: TGCGCCAGCAGTGAATGGGAGCCCTACGAGCAGTACTTC. Translation gives CASSEWEPYEQYF.

The V gene is TRBV11-2, the J gene TRBJ2-3; the match to TRBD2 covers 10 bases. Germline V gene data show CDR1 as SGHAT and CDR2 as FQNNGV. The CDR3 spans 16 residues. With V trimmed by 4 bases and J by 4 bases, 8 bases remained unmatched. The CDR3 is CASSSPSGLASDTQYF. Here the CDR3 DNA reads TGTGCCAGCAGCTCCCCATCGGGACTAGCGTCAGATACGCAGTATTTT. Supplemented by reference TRBV11-2 and TRBJ2-3, the full variable domain reads EAGVAQSPRYKIIEKRQSVAFWCNPISGHATLYWYQQILGQGPKLLIQFQNNGVVDDSQLPKDRFSAERLKGVDSTLKIQPAKLEDSAVYLCASSSPSGLASDTQYFGPGTRLTVL.

This clonotype was counted only a few times. This rearrangement joins TRBV6-1 to TRBJ2-3; D is possibly TRBD1 (7 bases). Germline V gives CDR1 MNHNS, CDR2 SASEGT. V shed 5 bases and J shed 3 bases, with 18 bases lying between them. CDR3 length: 16 amino acids. For the CDR3, the DNA is TGTGCCAGCAGTCCGGGGAGGACAGGCCTTACAGATACGCAGTATTTT. It encodes CASSPGRTGLTDTQYF.

The chain links TRBV6-1 to TRBJ1-2; perhaps TRBD1 as D (6 bases). V was shortened by 7 bases and J by 4 bases, with 19 bases between the two germline ends. This CDR3 spans 15 amino acids. Germline CDR1 is MNHNS and CDR2 is SASEGT. The CDR3 coding sequence is TGTGCCAGCAAAACCGGGACGGGGGCGGGCTATGGCTACACCTTC. Translation gives CASKTGTGAGYGYTF.

This chain uses TRBV9 with TRBJ1-1; D is undetermined. The CDR3 runs 13 residues. V was pared by 0 bases and J by 11 bases, with 14 bases between. Germline V gene lookup returns CDR1 SGDLS and CDR2 YYNGEE. The CDR3 spells CASSVGQGRQAFF. The CDR3, as DNA: TGTGCCAGCAGCGTAGGACAAGGACGGCAGGCTTTCTTT.

The J gene is TRBJ2-1, the V gene TRBV24-1; D is uncertain. Per the germline V gene, CDR1 is KGHDR and CDR2 is SFDVKD. The CDR3 sequence is 13 residues long. V lost 1 base, J lost 5 bases, and 5 bases lay in between. Written as DNA, the CDR3 is TGTGCCACCAGTGATTTTTGGGACAATGAGCAGTTCTTC. It specifies CATSDFWDNEQFF.

The rearrangement uses TRBV12-3 or TRBV12-4 and TRBJ2-3; 7 bases agree with TRBD2. Trimming cost V 7 bases and J 3 bases; bases outside gene matches: 7. The CDR3 spans 14 residues. CDR3: CASTLGGSTDTQYF. The CDR3 bases are TGTGCCAGCACGTTGGGCGGGAGTACAGATACGCAGTATTTT.

A few counts support this clonotype. The CDR3 is CSVEGLYEKLFF. CDR3 sequence (DNA): TGCAGCGTTGAAGGCCTCTATGAAAAACTGTTTTTT. This rearrangement joins TRBV29-1 to TRBJ1-4; D is unresolved. Germline CDR1 is SQVTM and CDR2 is ANQGSEA. This CDR3 contains 12 residues. The V and J ends lost 1 base and 6 bases respectively, with 6 bases between them.

The chain links TRBV7-9 to TRBJ2-7; D is possibly TRBD2 (6 bases). The ends were cut back, 5 bases at V and 5 bases at J, with 16 bases in the middle. Germline V gene data show CDR1 as SEHNR and CDR2 as FQNEAQ (reference sequence). The CDR3 loop spans 14 amino acids. The DNA for the CDR3 is TGTGCCAGCAGCCTGACGGGACTCTGGGACGAGCAGTACTTC. Protein product: CASSLTGLWDEQYF.

This clonotype has only a few counts. The chain has TRBV24-1 and TRBJ1-1, with 8 positions matching TRBD1. This CDR3 is 16 amino acids long. Germline V gene lookup returns CDR1 KGHDR and CDR2 SFDVKD. Trimming removed 4 bases from V and 3 bases from J; junction bases left unmatched: 9. The CDR3 coding sequence is TGTGCCACCAGTGACGGACAGGGATCAGGCTACACTGAAGCTTTCTTT. Translated, it gives CATSDGQGSGYTEAFF.

This clonotype was seen more than once but under ten times. The chain links TRBV7-9 to TRBJ1-2; D remains ambiguous. In germline, CDR1 is SEHNR, CDR2 FQNEAQ (reference sequence). CDR3 length: 14 residues. The ends were cut back, 5 bases at V and 4 bases at J, with 14 bases in the middle. For the CDR3, the DNA is TGTGCCAGCAGCCCTAGGCTGGGGATCTATGGCTACACCTTC. Translated, it gives CASSPRLGIYGYTF.

This clonotype appeared many times. V and J are TRBV20-1 and TRBJ2-4; D is undetermined. The CDR3 sequence is 14 residues long. CDR1 is DFQATT, CDR2 SNEGSKA, per germline (reference sequence). Deletions cut 0 bases from V and 0 bases from J, with 6 bases between. As DNA, the CDR3 is TGCAGTGCTAGAGATGGGCTAGCCAAAAACATTCAGTACTTC. Protein sequence: CSARDGLAKNIQYF.

Turning to this clonotype: The CDR3 end shows no conserved phenylalanine or tryptophan, and so a read error is likely. It is unclear where the CDR3 begins or ends on the DNA, so no DNA is shown, and the CDR3 is as TCRdb lists it. This chain uses TRBV29-1 with TRBJ2-7; the table calls TRBD2, which could not be checked here. The CDR3 is made up of 10 amino acids, end residues included. Per the germline V gene, CDR1 is SQVTM and CDR2 is ANQGSEA. The CDR3: CSVEPLGEVA.

The rearrangement uses TRBV3-1 and TRBJ1-5, with 12 positions matching TRBD1. The CDR3 consists of 16 residues. The germline gives CDR1 LGHDT, CDR2 YNNKEL (reference sequence). Trimming at V came to 1 base and at J to 6 bases, leaving 4 bases not matched to a gene. This chain's CDR3 is CASSQGRDRGLQPQHF. CDR3 nucleotide sequence: TGTGCCAGCAGCCAAGGCCGGGACAGGGGGCTTCAGCCCCAGCATTTT.

The chain combines TRBV20-1 with TRBJ2-1; 10 bases are a match to TRBD2. The CDR3 extends over 15 amino acids. Unmatched junction bases numbered 7, after V lost 5 bases and J lost 3 bases. Germline V lookup: CDR1 DFQATT, CDR2 SNEGSKA (reference sequence). The CDR3 DNA reads TGCAGTGCTCCGAAGAGGACTAGCGGCTACAATGAGCAGTTCTTC. This sequence encodes CSAPKRTSGYNEQFF.

This CDR3 reads CSVAGGSSYNEQFF. The CDR3 DNA is TGCAGCGTTGCAGGCGGGAGCTCCTACAATGAGCAGTTCTTC. V and J are TRBV29-1 and TRBJ2-1; 7 bases are shared with TRBD2. This CDR3 spans 14 amino acids. Trimming took 4 bases from V and 0 from J; bases not matched to a gene: 3. Germline assignment: CDR1 SQVTM and CDR2 ANQGSEA.

This clonotype was seen just once. This chain connects TRBV4-1 to TRBJ1-5; no reliable D call. CDR3 size: 13 residues. V was cut by 1 base and J by 5 bases, with 6 bases left in between. In germline, CDR1 is MGHRA, CDR2 YSYEKL. This chain's CDR3 is CASSQVGDQPQHF. The CDR3, as DNA: TGCGCCAGCAGCCAAGTAGGAGATCAGCCCCAGCATTTT.

The chain employs TRBV20-1 and TRBJ1-1, with a tentative D call TRBD1 (5 bases). CDR3 length: 13 residues. V was cut by 5 bases and J by 0 bases, with 10 bases left in between. The germline V gene encodes CDR1 DFQATT and CDR2 SNEGSKA (reference sequence). CDR3 sequence: CSAAGGMNTEAFF. DNA of the CDR3: TGCAGTGCTGCCGGGGGAATGAACACTGAAGCTTTCTTT.

There are many counts of this clonotype. The chain uses TRBV7-8 and TRBJ1-1; a possible D gene is TRBD1 (6 bases). Germline V gene data show CDR1 as SGHVS and CDR2 as FQNEAQ. The CDR3 loop spans 15 amino acids. V was shortened by 2 bases and J by 1 base, with 11 bases between the two germline ends. DNA for the CDR3: TGTGCCAGCAGCTTAAAGGGGGTAGGGAACACTGAAGCTTTCTTT. This gives the protein CASSLKGVGNTEAFF.